This TCR beta chain emerged from a study of PD-L1 blockade in urothelial cancer. The study's findings and limits: Stronger expansion of tumor-associated clones in blood at 3 weeks distinguished durable-benefit patients.

V dropped 4 bases and J dropped 9; count of bases not matched to a gene: 6. Germline CDR1 is SGHDT and CDR2 is YYEEEE. The CDR3 totals 15 residues. Comments on this clone: Its antigen remains unidentified.

Data came from immunoSEQ multiplex PCR; TCRdb stores just in-frame clones and leaves some out. The sample lists about 43,000 clones, around 90% occurring once. J is TRBJ1-6 and V is TRBV5-6; 11 nucleotides line up with TRBD1. The TCR was taken from a woman aged 55-70 years with urothelial cancer. The sample consisted of PBMCs, taken around atezolizumab (anti-PD-L1) treatment. CDR3 amino acids: CASSKRTGGGSPLHF. The DNA of the CDR3 is TGTGCCAGCAGCAAAAGGACAGGGGGCGGTTCACCCCTCCACTTT.